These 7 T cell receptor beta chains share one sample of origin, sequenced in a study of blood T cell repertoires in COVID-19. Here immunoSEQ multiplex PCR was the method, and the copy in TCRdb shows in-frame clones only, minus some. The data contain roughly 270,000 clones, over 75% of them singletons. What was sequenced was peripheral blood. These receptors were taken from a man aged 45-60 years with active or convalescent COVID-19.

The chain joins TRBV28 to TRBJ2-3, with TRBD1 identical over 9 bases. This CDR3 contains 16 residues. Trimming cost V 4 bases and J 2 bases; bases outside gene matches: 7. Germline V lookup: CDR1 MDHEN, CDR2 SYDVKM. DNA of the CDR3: TGTGCCAGCAGTTCCGCGACAGGGGGTTTCACAGATACGCAGTATTTT. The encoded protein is CASSSATGGFTDTQYF. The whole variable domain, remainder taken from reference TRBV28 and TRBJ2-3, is DVKVTQSSRYLVKRTGEKVFLECVQDMDHENMFWYRQDPGLGLRLIYFSYDVKMKEKGDIPEGYSVSREKKERFSLILESASTNQTSMYLCASSSATGGFTDTQYFGPGTRLTVL.

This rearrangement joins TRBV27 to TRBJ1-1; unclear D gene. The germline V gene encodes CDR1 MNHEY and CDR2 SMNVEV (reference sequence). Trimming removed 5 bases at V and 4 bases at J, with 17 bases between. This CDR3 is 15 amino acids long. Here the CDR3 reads CASSVGSHPITEAFF. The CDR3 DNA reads TGTGCCAGCAGTGTGGGCAGTCACCCGATCACTGAAGCTTTCTTT.

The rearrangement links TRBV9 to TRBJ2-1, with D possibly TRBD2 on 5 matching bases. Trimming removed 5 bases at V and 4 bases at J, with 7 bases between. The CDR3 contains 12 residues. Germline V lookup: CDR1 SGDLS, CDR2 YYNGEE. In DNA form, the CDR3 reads TGTGCCAGCAGAGGACTTTACAATGAGCAGTTCTTC. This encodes CASRGLYNEQFF. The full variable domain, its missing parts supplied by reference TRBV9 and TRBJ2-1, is DSGVTQTPKHLITATGQRVTLRCSPRSGDLSVYWYQQSLDQGLQFLIQYYNGEERAKGNILERFSAQQFPDLHSELNLSSLELGDSALYFCASRGLYNEQFFGPGTRLTVL.

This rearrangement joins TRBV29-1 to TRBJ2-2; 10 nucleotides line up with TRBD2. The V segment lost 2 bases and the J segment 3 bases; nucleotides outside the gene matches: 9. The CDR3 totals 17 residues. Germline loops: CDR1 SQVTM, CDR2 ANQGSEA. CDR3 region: CSVELAGVVRDTGELFF. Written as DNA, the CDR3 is TGCAGCGTTGAACTAGCGGGAGTGGTCCGGGACACCGGGGAGCTGTTTTTT.

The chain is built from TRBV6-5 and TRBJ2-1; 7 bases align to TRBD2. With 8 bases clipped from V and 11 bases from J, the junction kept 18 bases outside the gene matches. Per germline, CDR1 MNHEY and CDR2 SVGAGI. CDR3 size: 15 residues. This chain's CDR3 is CASHYGGTTSRKQFF. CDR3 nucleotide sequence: TGTGCCAGCCACTACGGGGGGACTACCTCTCGTAAGCAGTTCTTC.

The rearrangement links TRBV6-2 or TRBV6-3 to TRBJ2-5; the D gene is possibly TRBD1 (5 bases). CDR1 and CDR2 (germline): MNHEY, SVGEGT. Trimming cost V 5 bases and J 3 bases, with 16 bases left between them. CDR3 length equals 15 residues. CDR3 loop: CASSTRQPSKETQYF. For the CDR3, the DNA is TGTGCCAGCAGTACCAGACAGCCCTCCAAAGAGACCCAGTACTTC.

CDR3 sequence (DNA): TGTGCCAGCAGTGAAGGGGAGGGTTCACCCCTCCACTTT. Translating it yields CASSEGEGSPLHF. The chain has TRBV2 and TRBJ1-6, with D unclear. Germline lookup yields CDR1 SNHLY and CDR2 FYNNEI. The V gene lost 1 base and the J gene lost 9 bases, with 7 bases spanning the gap. The CDR3 loop spans 13 amino acids.